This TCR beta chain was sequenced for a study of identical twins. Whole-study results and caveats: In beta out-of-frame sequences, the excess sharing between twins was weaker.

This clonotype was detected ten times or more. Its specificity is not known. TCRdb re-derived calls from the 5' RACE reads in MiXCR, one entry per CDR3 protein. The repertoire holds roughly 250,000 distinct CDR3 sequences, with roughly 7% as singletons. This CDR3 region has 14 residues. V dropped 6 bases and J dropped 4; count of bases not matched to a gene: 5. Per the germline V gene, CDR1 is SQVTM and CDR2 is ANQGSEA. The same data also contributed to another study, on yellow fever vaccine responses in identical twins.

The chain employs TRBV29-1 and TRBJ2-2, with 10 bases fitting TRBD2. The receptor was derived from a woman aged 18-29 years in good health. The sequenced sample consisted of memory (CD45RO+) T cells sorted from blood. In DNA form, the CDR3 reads TGCAGCGTGGCAGGGACTAGCGCCACCGGGGAGCTGTTTTTT. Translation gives CSVAGTSATGELFF.